A single sample is the source of the 2 T cell receptor beta chains below, sequenced in a study of T cell responses to AZD1222 COVID-19 vaccine. Generated by immunoSEQ multiplex PCR, the TCRdb table keeps only in-frame clones and is missing some. The sample yields roughly 99,000 clones, 70% to 90% seen once. The sample here was peripheral blood, taken 28 days after the second AZD1222 dose. The receptors here all came from an adult who received the AZD1222 COVID-19 vaccine.

The V gene is TRBV19, the J gene TRBJ1-2; 8 bases map to TRBD1. CDR1 is LNHDA and CDR2 is SQIVND in the germline V gene (reference sequence). Trimming at V came to 3 bases and at J to 4 bases, leaving 7 bases not matched to a gene. CDR3 length equals 15 residues. Written as DNA, the CDR3 is TGTGCCAGTAGTATGGCTACAGGGGGTGGCTATGGCTACACCTTC. It encodes CASSMATGGGYGYTF.

This chain uses TRBV6-5 with TRBJ2-7, with a tentative D call TRBD1 (6 bases). This CDR3 is built from 16 residues. Germline V CDR1 and CDR2: MNHEY, SVGAGI. The germline V and J ends were trimmed by 4 bases and 0 bases, with 16 bases remaining between them. The CDR3 loop reads CASSSTTGKGSYEQYF. The CDR3 DNA is TGTGCCAGCAGTTCAACCACAGGGAAAGGCTCCTACGAGCAGTACTTC.